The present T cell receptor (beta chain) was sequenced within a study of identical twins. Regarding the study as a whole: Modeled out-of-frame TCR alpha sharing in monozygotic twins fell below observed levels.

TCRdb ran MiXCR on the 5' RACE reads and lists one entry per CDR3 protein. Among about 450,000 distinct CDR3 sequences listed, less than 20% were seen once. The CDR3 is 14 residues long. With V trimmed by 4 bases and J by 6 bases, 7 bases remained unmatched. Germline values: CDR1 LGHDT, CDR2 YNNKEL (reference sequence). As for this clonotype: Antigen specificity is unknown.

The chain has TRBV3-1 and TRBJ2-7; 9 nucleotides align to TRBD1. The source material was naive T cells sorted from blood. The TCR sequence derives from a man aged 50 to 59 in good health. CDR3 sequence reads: CASSLNRGRSEQYF. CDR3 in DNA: TGTGCCAGCAGCCTGAACAGGGGGCGGAGCGAGCAGTACTTC.